What follows describes a single T cell receptor beta chain. The antigen is unknown. This CDR3 has 12 residues. CDR1 is ENHRY, CDR2 SYGVKD, per germline. Trimming pared 1 base from V and 0 bases from J, leaving 0 bases between. This specimen comes from a study of T cell therapy after organ transplantation. At the level of the study: Therapy products were autologous CMV-specific T cells, peptide-expanded for around two weeks.

Study conclusions and caveats: Antirejection and antiviral medication effects could not be assessed. Post-therapy reconstitution appeared to include transferred and endogenous clonotypes.

TCRdb keeps only in-frame clones here, not all; method: immunoSEQ multiplex PCR. The data contain around 50,000 clones, approximately 94% of them singletons. The clonotype was recovered from a human patient who had received a solid organ transplant and had CMV disease. This specimen was CD8+ T cells from blood, taken before autologous CMV-specific T cell therapy. The rearrangement uses TRBV10-3 and TRBJ2-5; D is unresolved. The CDR3 spells CAISEYQETQYF. The CDR3 DNA follows: TGTGCCATCAGTGAGTACCAAGAGACCCAGTACTTC.